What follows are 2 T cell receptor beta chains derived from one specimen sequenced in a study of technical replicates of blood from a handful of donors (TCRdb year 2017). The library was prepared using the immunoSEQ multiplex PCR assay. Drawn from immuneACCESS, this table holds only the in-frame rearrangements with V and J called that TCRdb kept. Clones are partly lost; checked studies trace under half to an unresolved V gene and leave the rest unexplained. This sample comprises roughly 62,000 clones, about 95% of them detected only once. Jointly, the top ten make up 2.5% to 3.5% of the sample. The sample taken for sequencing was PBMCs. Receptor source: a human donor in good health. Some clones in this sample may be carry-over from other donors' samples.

CDR3 coding DNA: TGTGCCAGCAGTACCGGCTACAATGAGCAGTTCTTC. It specifies CASSTGYNEQFF. This rearrangement joins TRBV27 to TRBJ2-1; D not resolved. The CDR3 is 12 residues long. In germline, CDR1 is MNHEY, CDR2 SMNVEV (reference sequence). V was cut by 5 bases and J by 3 bases, with 5 bases left in between.

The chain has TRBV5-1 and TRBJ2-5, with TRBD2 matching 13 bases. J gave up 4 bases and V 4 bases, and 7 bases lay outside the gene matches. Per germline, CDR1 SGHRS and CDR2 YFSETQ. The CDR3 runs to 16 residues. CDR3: CASSRGLAGAAETQYF. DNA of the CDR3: TGCGCCAGCAGCAGAGGACTAGCGGGAGCAGCAGAGACCCAGTACTTC.